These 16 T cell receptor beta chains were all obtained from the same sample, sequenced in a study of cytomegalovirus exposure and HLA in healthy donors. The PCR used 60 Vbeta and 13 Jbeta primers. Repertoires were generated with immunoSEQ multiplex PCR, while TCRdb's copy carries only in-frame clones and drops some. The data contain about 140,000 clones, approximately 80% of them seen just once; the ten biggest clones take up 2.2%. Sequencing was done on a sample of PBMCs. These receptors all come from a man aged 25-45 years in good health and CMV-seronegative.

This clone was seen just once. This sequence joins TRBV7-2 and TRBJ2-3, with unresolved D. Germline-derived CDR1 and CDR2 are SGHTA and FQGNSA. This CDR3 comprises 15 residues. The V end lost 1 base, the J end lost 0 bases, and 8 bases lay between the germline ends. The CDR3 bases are TGTGCCAGCAGCTTAGGACAACCGAGCACAGATACGCAGTATTTT. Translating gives CASSLGQPSTDTQYF. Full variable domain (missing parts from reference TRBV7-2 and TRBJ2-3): GAGVSQSPSNKVTEKGKDVELRCDPISGHTALYWYRQSLGQGLEFLIYFQGNSAPDKSGLPSDRFSAERTGGSVSTLTIQRTQQEDSAVYLCASSLGQPSTDTQYFGPGTRLTVL.

The CDR3 spells CASSLSGASGRRDTQYF. In nucleotides, the CDR3 is TGTGCCAGCAGCTTATCCGGGGCTAGCGGGAGAAGAGATACGCAGTATTTT. V and J are TRBV7-9 and TRBJ2-3, with 10 bases fitting TRBD2. V was clipped by 2 bases and J by 5 bases; unmatched bases: 10. Germline-derived CDR1 and CDR2 are SEHNR and FQNEAQ (reference sequence). CDR3 length equals 17 residues.

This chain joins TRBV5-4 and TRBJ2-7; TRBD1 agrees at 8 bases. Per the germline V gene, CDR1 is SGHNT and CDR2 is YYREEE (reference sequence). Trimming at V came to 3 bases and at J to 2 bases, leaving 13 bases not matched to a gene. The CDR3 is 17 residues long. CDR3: CASSSRTGSPYTYEQYF. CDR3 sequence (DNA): TGTGCCAGCAGCTCCCGGACAGGGTCCCCCTATACCTACGAGCAGTACTTC.

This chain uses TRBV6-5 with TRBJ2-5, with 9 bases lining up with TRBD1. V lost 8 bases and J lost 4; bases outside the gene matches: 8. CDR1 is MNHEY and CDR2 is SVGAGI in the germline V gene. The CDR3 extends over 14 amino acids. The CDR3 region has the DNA TGTGCCAGCGGCGATCCACAGGGGGCAGAGACCCAGTACTTC. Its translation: CASGDPQGAETQYF.

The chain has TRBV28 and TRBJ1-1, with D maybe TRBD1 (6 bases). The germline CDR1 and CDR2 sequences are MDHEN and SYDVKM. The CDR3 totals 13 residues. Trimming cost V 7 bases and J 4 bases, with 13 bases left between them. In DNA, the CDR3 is TGTGCCAGCATCCTGGACAGCCTCACTGAAGCTTTCTTT. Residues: CASILDSLTEAFF.

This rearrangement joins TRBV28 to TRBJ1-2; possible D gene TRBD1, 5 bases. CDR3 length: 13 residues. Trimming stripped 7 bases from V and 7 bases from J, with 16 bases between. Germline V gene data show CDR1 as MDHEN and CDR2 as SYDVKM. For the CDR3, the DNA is TGTGCCAGCACCTATAGGATGCAGGGTGGCTACACCTTC. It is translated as CASTYRMQGGYTF.

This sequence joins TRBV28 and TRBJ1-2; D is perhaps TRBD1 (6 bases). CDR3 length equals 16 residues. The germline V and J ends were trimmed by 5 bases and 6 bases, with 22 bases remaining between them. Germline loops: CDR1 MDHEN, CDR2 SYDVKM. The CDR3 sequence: CASSLGGGGVKNGYTF. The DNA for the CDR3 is TGTGCCAGCAGTCTGGGGGGCGGGGGCGTTAAGAATGGCTACACCTTC.

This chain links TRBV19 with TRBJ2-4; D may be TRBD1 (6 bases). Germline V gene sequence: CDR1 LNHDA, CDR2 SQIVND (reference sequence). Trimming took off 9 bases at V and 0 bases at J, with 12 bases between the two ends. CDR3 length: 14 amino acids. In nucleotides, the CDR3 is TGTGCCAGGACAGGTTTGCTAGCCAAAAACATTCAGTACTTC. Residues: CARTGLLAKNIQYF.

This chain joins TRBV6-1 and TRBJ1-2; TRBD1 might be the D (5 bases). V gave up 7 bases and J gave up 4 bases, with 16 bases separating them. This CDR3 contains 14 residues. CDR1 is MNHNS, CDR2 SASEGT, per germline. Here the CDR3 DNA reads TGTGCCAGCACCCGGACGGGGGAGGGCTATGGCTACACCTTC. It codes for CASTRTGEGYGYTF.

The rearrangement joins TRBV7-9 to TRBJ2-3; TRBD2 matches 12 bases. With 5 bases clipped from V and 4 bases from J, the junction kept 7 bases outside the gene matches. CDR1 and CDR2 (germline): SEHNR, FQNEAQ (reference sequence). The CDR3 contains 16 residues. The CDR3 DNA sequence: TGTGCCAGCAGCGAACTAGCGGGAGGCCCGGCAGATACGCAGTATTTT. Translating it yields CASSELAGGPADTQYF.

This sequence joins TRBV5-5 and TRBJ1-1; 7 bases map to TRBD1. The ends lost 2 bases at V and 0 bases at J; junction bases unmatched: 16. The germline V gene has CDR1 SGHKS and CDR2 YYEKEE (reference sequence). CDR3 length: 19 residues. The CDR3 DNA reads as TGTGCCAGCAGCTTACGTGCCATCGGACAGGTCCGGATGAACACTGAAGCTTTCTTT. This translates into CASSLRAIGQVRMNTEAFF.

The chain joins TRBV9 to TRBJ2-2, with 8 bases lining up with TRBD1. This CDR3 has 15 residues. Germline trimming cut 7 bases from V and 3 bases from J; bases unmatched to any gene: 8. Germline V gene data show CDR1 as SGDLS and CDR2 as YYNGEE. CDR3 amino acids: CASGRGQGYTGELFF. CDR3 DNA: TGTGCCAGCGGCAGGGGGCAGGGGTACACCGGGGAGCTGTTTTTT. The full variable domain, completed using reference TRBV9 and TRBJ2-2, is DSGVTQTPKHLITATGQRVTLRCSPRSGDLSVYWYQQSLDQGLQFLIQYYNGEERAKGNILERFSAQQFPDLHSELNLSSLELGDSALYFCASGRGQGYTGELFFGEGSRLTVL.

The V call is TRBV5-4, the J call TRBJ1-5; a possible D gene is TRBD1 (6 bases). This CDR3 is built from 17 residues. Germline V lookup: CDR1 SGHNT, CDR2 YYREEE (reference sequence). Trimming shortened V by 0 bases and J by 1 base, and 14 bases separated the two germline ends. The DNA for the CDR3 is TGTGCCAGCAGCTTGGTCCAGGGGTGGATGAGCAATCAGCCCCAGCATTTT. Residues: CASSLVQGWMSNQPQHF.

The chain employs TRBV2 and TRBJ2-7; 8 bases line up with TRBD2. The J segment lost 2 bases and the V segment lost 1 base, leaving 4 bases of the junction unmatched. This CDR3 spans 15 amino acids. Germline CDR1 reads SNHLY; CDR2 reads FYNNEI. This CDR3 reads CASSEGLAGTYEQYF. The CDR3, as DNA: TGTGCCAGCAGTGAAGGGCTAGCGGGTACCTACGAGCAGTACTTC.

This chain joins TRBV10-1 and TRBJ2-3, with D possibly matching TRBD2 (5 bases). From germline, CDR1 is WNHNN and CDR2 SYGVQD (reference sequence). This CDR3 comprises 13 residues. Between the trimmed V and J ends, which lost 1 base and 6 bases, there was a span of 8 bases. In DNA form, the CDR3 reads TGCGCCAGCAGTGAGTGGGAGACGGATACGCAGTATTTT. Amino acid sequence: CASSEWETDTQYF.

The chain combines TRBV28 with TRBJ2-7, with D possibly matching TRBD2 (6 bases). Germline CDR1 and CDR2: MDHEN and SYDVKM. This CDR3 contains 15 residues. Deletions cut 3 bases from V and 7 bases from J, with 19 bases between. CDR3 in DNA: TGTGCCAGCAGTTTTCCTGGGGCGGGACTGCGGGAGCAGTACTTC. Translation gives CASSFPGAGLREQYF.